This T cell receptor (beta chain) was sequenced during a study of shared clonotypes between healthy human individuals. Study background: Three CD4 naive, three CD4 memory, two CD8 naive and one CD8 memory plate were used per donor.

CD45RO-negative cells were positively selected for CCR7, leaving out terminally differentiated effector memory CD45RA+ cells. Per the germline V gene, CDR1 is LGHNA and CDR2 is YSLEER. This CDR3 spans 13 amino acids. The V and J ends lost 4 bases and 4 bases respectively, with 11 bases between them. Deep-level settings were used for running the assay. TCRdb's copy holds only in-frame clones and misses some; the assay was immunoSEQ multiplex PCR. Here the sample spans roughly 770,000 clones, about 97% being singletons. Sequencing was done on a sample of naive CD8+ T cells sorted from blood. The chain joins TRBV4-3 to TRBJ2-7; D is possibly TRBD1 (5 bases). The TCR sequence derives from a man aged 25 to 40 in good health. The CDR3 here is CASSLGAGYEQYF. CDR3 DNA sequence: TGCGCCAGCAGCCTTGGGGCCGGGTACGAGCAGTACTTC.